This TCR beta chain comes out of a study of Ad26.COV2.S vaccination and SARS-CoV-2 variants. Study summary: Dosing was one shot or two shots 56 days apart.

This CDR3 spans 11 amino acids. CDR1 is SGHDT, CDR2 YYEEEE, per germline. V gave up 2 bases and J gave up 6 bases, with 6 bases separating them. To note about this clone: What it recognizes is unknown.

Data came from immunoSEQ multiplex PCR; TCRdb stores just in-frame clones and leaves some out. The table has approximately 500,000 clones, around 88% seen once. Indicated treatment: roughly 20 received Ad26.COV2.S at low or high dose, single or two shots; 5 received placebo; per-sample allocation not given. Day 63 after the first injection of vaccine or placebo was the sampling time. Study conclusions and caveats: TCR breadth and depth estimates may have understated total T cell responses. While placebo recipients had lower spike-specific TCR breadth, vaccine recipients had more. With respect to non-spike TCR breadth, vaccine and placebo recipients were similar.

This specimen was peripheral blood, taken in a trial of Ad26.COV2.S vaccine versus placebo. The rearrangement uses TRBV5-6 and TRBJ2-7; D unresolved. The receptor comes from a person aged 18-60 years who received the Ad26.COV2.S COVID-19 vaccine or a placebo. DNA of the CDR3: TGTGCCAGCAGCTTTAGGGCCGAGCAGTACTTC. This translates into CASSFRAEQYF.